In this sample, the clone carrying this T cell receptor (beta chain) turned up a few times. Its antigen is not identified. TCRdb fed the RACE reads into MiXCR, producing one record per CDR3 protein. The table includes 65,000 to 95,000 distinct CDR3 sequences, less than 8% detected once. The data were obtained in a study of human T cells and chemical hapten exposure. On the study more broadly: The upper back received 0.01% DPC by patch testing, with results read at 6 days.

Sample time point: patch test 2, 6 weeks after DPC sensitization. Sample treatment: therapeutic diphenylcyclopropenone sensitization with weekly scalp DPC. Patch tests were applied only after blood draws. Suited to DPC and affected by alopecia, the donors ranged from 18 to 70 years old. Study-wide results and caveats: Controls had significantly fewer large CDR3 similarity clusters than were formed by expanded TCRs.

Germline values: CDR1 DFQATT, CDR2 SNEGSKA (reference sequence). The CDR3 extends over 14 amino acids. V was clipped by 0 bases and J by 3 bases, with 11 bases between them. This receptor was taken from a woman between 25 and 40 years old with alopecia areata. Some clones in this sample may be carry-over from other donors' samples. The sample consisted of whole blood, taken in connection with sensitization to the hapten diphenylcyclopropenone (DPC). The V gene is TRBV20-1, the J gene TRBJ1-1; D uncertain. The CDR3 loop reads CSARDFSSHTEAFF. As DNA, the CDR3 is TGCAGTGCTAGAGACTTCTCGTCCCACACTGAAGCTTTCTTT.